This T cell receptor beta chain came from a study of blood T cell repertoires in COVID-19. Across the whole study: Specimens from acute and convalescent COVID-19 originated in the United States, Italy and Spain. The cDNA or gDNA used as material had been derived from T cells, B-cell-depleted T cells, or PBMCs.

Germline loops: CDR1 LNHDA, CDR2 SQIVND (reference sequence). J lost 4 bases, V lost 6 bases, and 6 bases had no gene match. CDR3 length: 13 residues. In the original analysis: Counts of nucleated cells, estimated from reference gene primer amplification, were obtained. Here immunoSEQ multiplex PCR was the method, and the copy in TCRdb shows in-frame clones only, minus some. The V and J calls and clone size come from that table; D and trimming were worked out from the DNA. Of 200,000 or so clones in the sample, more than 75% were seen once. One Seattle source followed patients from active infection through their disease course.

What was sequenced was peripheral blood. The rearrangement joins TRBV19 to TRBJ2-7, with 7 bases lining up with TRBD1. The TCR comes from a person between 65 and 79 years old with COVID-19, enrolled during active disease. In nucleotides, the CDR3 is TGTGCCAGTAGCAGGGGGACAGAGTACGAGCAGTACTTC. Its translation is CASSRGTEYEQYF.